A selection of T cell receptor beta chains follows, all from one sample in a study of cytomegalovirus exposure and HLA in healthy donors. Sequencing used immunoSEQ multiplex PCR; TCRdb keeps in-frame clones, though not all of them. Of 95,000 to 150,000 clones in the sample, approximately 66% were seen once. The sequenced material came from PBMCs. The receptors were sampled from a woman aged 40 to 50 in good health and CMV-seropositive. Both conserved end residues are part of each CDR3. A D gene is named only where the DNA matches it firmly.

>TRBV19|TRBD2
CASSPQLAGGPSTDTQYF
>TRBV6-1|-
CASSDRGEGLYEQYF
>TRBV5-1|TRBD1
CASRGSGGWETQYF
>TRBV2|-
CASRQGLSTDTQYF
>TRBV2|-
CASSDPRRLGGNTIYF
>TRBV28|TRBD1
CASSLTGGNEKLFF
>TRBV14|-
CASSQDLNYEQYF
>TRBV7-3|-
CASSRQDSSDTQYF
>TRBV19|-
CASSIPRGGNNIQYF
>TRBV2|-
CASGRRDEQYF